The present entry profiles one TCR beta chain with its context. Sequenced by immunoSEQ multiplex PCR; TCRdb stores in-frame clones only, minus some. The data hold around 150,000 clones, with approximately 96% observed a single time. The data belong to a study of control samples from healthy donors and cancer patients. The clonotype originates from a woman in her 30s in good health. Material for sequencing was blood.

The CDR3 DNA is TGTGCCAGCGCCACCGGGGGGTCCTACGAGCAGTACTTC. The encoded protein is CASATGGSYEQYF. This rearrangement joins TRBV6-5 to TRBJ2-7, with 7 positions matching TRBD2. Per the germline V gene, CDR1 is MNHEY and CDR2 is SVGAGI. This CDR3 spans 13 amino acids. J was trimmed by 1 base and V by 8 bases; bases with no gene match: 5.